The clone carrying this T cell receptor beta chain has just a few counts. Antigen: not known. Per the germline V gene, CDR1 is KGHSH and CDR2 is LQKENI. The CDR3 has 16 residues. The V end lost 0 bases, the J end lost 4 bases, and 13 bases lay between the germline ends. The data were taken from a study of naive and memory T cell subsets. Overall study findings and caveats: Possibly reflecting memory cells re-expressing CD45RA, a few larger clonotypes occurred in naive repertoires, especially CD8.

Two oligonucleotides, mixed equimolar, formed the beta constant-region primer covering TRBC1 and TRBC2. Nested alpha and beta constant-region primers with the SP2 primer drove four PCR rounds on ligated cDNA. TCRdb processed the UMI-ligation and nested PCR reads anew with MiXCR; each CDR3 protein has one entry. The data show approximately 100,000 distinct CDR3 sequences, about 14% seen once. The sequence was obtained from a human donor in good health. Sequencing used naive CD8+ T cells from blood. J is TRBJ2-1 and V is TRBV18, with a weak D call TRBD2 (6 bases). CDR3 protein: CASSPPTGTPYNEQFF. CDR3 bases: TGTGCCAGCTCACCACCCACCGGGACTCCGTACAATGAGCAGTTCTTC.